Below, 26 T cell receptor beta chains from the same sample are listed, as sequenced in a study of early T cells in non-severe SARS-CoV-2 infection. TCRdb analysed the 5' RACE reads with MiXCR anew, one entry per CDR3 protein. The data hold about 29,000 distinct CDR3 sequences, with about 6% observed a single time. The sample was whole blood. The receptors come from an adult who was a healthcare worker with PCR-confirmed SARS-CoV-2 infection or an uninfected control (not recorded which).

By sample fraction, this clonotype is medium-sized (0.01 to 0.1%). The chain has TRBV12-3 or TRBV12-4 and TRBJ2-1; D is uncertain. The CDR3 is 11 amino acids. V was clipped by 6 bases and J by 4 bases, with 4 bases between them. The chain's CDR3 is CASSQYNEQFF. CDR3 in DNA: TGTGCCAGCAGCCAGTACAATGAGCAGTTCTTC.

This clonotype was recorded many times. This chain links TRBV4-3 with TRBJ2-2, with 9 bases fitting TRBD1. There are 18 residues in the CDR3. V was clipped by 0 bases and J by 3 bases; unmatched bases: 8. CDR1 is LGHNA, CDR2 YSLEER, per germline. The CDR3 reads CASSQESRQGEDTGELFF. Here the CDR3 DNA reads TGCGCCAGCAGCCAAGAATCCCGACAGGGGGAGGACACCGGGGAGCTGTTTTTT.

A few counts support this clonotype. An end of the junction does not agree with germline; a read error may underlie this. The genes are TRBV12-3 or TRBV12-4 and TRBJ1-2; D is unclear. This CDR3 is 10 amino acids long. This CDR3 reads CASRPIGPRF. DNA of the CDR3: TGTGCCAGCAGGCCTATTGGACCCCGCTTC.

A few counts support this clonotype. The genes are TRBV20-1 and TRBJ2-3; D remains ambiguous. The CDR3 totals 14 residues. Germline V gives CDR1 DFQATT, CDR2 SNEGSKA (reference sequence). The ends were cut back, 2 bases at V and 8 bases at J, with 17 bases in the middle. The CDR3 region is CSARTGIAVGTQYF. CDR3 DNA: TGCAGTGCTAGAACGGGTATCGCCGTTGGTACGCAGTATTTT.

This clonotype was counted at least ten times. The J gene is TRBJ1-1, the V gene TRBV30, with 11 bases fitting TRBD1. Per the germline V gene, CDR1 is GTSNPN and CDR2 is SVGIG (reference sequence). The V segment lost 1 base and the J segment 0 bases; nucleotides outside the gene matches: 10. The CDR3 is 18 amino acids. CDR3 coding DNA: TGTGCCTGGAGTGCCTACGGGACAGGGGGTTTTTTGAACACTGAAGCTTTCTTT. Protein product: CAWSAYGTGGFLNTEAFF.

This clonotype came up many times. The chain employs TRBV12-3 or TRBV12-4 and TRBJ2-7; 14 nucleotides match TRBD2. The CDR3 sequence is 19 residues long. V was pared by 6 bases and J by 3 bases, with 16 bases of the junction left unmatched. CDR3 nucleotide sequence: TGTGCCAGCAGCCATCAGGGACTAGCGGGGGTACCCATCGGCTACGAGCAGTACTTC. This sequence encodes CASSHQGLAGVPIGYEQYF.

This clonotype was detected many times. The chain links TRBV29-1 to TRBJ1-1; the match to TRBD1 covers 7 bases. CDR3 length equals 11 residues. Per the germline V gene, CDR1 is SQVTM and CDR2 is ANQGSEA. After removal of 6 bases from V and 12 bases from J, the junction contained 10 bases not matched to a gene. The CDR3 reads CSVTRQGISFF. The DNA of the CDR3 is TGCAGCGTGACACGACAGGGAATATCTTTCTTT.

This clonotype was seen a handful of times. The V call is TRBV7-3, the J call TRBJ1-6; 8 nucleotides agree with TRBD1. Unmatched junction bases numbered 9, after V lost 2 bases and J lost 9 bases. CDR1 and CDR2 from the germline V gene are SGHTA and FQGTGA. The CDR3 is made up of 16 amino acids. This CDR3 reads CASSLHRQGSTSPLHF. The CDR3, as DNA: TGTGCCAGCAGCTTACACCGACAGGGGAGTACTTCACCCCTCCACTTT.

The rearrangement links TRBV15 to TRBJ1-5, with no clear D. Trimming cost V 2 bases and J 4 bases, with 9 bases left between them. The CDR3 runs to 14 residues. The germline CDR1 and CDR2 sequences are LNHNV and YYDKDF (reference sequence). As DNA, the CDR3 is TGTGCCACCAGCAGACCAGGAGGTAATCAGCCCCAGCATTTT. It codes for CATSRPGGNQPQHF.

Written as DNA, the CDR3 is TGTGCCAGCATCGGGCAGGGAGGCTCACCCCTCCACTTT. Residues: CASIGQGGSPLHF. This chain links TRBV28 with TRBJ1-6; tentative D call: TRBD1 (5 bases). The germline gives CDR1 MDHEN, CDR2 SYDVKM. There are 13 residues in the CDR3. V lost 7 bases and J lost 10, with 14 bases in between.

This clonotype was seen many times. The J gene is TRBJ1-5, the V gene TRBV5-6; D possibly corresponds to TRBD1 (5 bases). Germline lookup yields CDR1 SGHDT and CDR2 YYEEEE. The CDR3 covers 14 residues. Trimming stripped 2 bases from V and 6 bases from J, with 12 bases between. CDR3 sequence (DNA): TGTGCCAGCAGCTTTAGACAGACCTCTCAGCCCCAGCATTTT. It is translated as CASSFRQTSQPQHF.

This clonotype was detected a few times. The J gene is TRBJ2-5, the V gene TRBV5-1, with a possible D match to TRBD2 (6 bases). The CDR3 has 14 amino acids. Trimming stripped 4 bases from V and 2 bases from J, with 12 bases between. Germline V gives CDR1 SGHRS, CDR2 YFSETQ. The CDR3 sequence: CASSPMGGQETQYF. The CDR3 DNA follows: TGCGCCAGCAGCCCCATGGGGGGTCAAGAGACCCAGTACTTC.

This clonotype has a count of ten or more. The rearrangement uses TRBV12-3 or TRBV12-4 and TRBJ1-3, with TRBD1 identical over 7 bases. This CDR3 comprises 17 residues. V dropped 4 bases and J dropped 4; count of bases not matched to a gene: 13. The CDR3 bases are TGTGCCAGCAGTTCTACCGGGACAGAGAGGACCGGAAACACCATATATTTT. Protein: CASSSTGTERTGNTIYF.

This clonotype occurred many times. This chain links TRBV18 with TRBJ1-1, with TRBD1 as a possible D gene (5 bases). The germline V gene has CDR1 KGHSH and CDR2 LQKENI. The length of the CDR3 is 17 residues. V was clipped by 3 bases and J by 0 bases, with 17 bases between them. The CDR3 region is CASSPLRQTVMNTEAFF. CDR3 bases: TGTGCCAGCTCACCCCTAAGGCAGACAGTCATGAACACTGAAGCTTTCTTT.

This CDR3 reads CASSLLGSIGNEQFF. The CDR3 DNA is TGTGCCAGCAGCTTATTGGGTTCAATCGGGAATGAGCAGTTCTTC. The chain carries TRBV7-2 and TRBJ2-1; D is undetermined. Trimming left V 2 bases short and J 7 bases short, with 15 bases between. The CDR3 runs to 15 residues. Germline-derived CDR1 and CDR2 are SGHTA and FQGNSA.

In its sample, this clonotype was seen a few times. CDR3 region: CASSSSETGLYNYGYTF. In DNA form, the CDR3 reads TGTGCCAGCAGTTCCTCCGAGACAGGATTATACAACTATGGCTACACCTTC. V gene TRBV6-2 or TRBV6-3 combines with J gene TRBJ1-2; D is possibly TRBD1 (6 bases). The V gene's germline CDR1 is MNHEY and CDR2 SVGEGT. This CDR3 contains 17 residues. V lost 4 bases to trimming and J lost 2 bases, with 20 bases between them.

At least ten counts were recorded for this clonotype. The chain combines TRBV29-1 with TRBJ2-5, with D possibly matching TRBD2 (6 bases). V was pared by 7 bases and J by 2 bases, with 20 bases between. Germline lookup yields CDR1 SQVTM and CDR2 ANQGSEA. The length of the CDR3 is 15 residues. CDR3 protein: CSAGGSPNQQETQYF. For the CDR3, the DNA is TGCAGCGCCGGGGGTAGTCCCAATCAACAAGAGACCCAGTACTTC.

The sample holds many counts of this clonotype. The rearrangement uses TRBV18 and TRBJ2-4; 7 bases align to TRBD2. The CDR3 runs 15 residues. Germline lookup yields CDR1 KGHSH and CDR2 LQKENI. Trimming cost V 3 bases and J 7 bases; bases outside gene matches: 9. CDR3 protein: CASSPGEGIFNIQYF. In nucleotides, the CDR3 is TGTGCCAGCTCACCGGGGGAGGGAATCTTCAACATTCAGTACTTC. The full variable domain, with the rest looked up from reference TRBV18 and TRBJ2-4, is NAGVMQNPRHLVRRRGQEARLRCSPMKGHSHVYWYRQLPEEGLKFMVYLQKENIIDESGMPKERFSAEFPKEGPSILRIQQVVRGDSAAYFCASSPGEGIFNIQYFGAGTRLSVL.

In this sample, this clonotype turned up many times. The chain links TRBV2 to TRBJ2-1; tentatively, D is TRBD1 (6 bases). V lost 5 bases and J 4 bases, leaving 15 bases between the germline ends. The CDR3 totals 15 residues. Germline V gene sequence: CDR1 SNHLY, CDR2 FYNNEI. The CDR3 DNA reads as TGTGCCAGCAGTCTGCAGGGGACGGGTTACAATGAGCAGTTCTTC. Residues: CASSLQGTGYNEQFF. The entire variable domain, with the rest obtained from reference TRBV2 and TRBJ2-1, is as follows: EPEVTQTPSHQVTQMGQEVILRCVPISNHLYFYWYRQILGQKVEFLVSFYNNEISEKSEIFDDQFSVERPDGSNFTLKIRSTKLEDSAMYFCASSLQGTGYNEQFFGPGTRLTVL.

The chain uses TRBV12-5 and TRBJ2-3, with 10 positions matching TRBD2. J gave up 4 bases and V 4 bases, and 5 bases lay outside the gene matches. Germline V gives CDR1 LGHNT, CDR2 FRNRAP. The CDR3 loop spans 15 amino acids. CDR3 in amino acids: CASGSSGGVADTQYF. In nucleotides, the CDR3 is TGTGCTAGTGGTTCAAGCGGGGGGGTGGCAGATACGCAGTATTTT.

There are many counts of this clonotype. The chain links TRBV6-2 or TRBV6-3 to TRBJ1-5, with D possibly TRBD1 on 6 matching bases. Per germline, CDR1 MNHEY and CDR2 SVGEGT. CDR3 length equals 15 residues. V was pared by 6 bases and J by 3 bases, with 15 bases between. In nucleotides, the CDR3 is TGTGCCAGCAGGTCCCAAGCAGGGGACAATCAGCCCCAGCATTTT. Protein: CASRSQAGDNQPQHF.

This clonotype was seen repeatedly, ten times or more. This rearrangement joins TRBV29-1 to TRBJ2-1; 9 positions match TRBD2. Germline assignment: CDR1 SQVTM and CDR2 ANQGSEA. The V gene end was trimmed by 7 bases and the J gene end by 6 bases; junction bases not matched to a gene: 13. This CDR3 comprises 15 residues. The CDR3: CSATVRRGGLNEQFF. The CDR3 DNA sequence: TGCAGCGCCACGGTTCGGCGGGGGGGCCTCAATGAGCAGTTCTTC.

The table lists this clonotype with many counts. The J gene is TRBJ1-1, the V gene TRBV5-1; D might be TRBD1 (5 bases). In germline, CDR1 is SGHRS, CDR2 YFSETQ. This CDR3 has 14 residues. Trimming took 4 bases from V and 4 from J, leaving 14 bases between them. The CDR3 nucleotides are TGCGCCAGCAGCCAAGGGACCTATGGCACTGAAGCTTTCTTT. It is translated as CASSQGTYGTEAFF.

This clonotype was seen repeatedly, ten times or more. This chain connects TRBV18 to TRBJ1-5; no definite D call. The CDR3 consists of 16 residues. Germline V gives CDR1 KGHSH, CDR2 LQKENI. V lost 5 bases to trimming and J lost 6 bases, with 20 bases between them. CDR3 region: CASSFGLGSGGQPQHF. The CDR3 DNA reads TGTGCCAGCTCATTCGGGTTAGGATCTGGAGGTCAGCCCCAGCATTTT.

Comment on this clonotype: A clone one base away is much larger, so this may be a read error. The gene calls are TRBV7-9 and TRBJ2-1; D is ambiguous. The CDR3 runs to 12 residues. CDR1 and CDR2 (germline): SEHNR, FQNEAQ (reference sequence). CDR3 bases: TGTGCCAGCAGCTTGACCTACAAAGAGCAGTTCTTC. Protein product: CASSLTYKEQFF.

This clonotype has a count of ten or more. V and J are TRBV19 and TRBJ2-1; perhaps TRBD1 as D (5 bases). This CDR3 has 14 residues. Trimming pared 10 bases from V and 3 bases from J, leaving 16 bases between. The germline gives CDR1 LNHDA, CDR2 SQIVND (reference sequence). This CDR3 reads CAIGVGQDYNEQFF. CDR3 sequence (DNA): TGTGCCATAGGGGTTGGACAAGACTACAATGAGCAGTTCTTC.